The 20 T cell receptor beta chains reported below all come from one sample, sequenced in a study of blood T cell repertoires in COVID-19. Produced via immunoSEQ multiplex PCR; TCRdb's table is partial and in-frame only. This sample carries 250,000 to 300,000 clones, about 88% of them seen once, and the ten largest clones take less than 4%. Sequenced material: peripheral blood. These receptors were taken from a man aged 18 to 29 with active or convalescent COVID-19.

The V and J genes are TRBV7-2 and TRBJ2-1, with a weak D call TRBD2 (5 bases). Germline values: CDR1 SGHTA, CDR2 FQGNSA. Trimming stripped 4 bases from V and 9 bases from J, with 13 bases between. The CDR3 sequence is 13 residues long. CDR3 bases: TGTGCCAGCAGCTCCCCAAACAGCGGTGAGCAGTTCTTC. Its protein is CASSSPNSGEQFF. The complete variable domain, with remaining parts taken from reference TRBV7-2 and TRBJ2-1, reads GAGVSQSPSNKVTEKGKDVELRCDPISGHTALYWYRQSLGQGLEFLIYFQGNSAPDKSGLPSDRFSAERTGGSVSTLTIQRTQQEDSAVYLCASSSPNSGEQFFGPGTRLTVL.

This chain uses TRBV12-5 with TRBJ1-3, with D hard to call. Trimming took off 1 base at V and 4 bases at J, with 8 bases between the two ends. The germline CDR1 and CDR2 sequences are LGHNT and FRNRAP. This CDR3 has 14 amino acids. The CDR3 loop is CASGLGVRGNTIYF. The DNA of the CDR3 is TGTGCTAGTGGTTTGGGGGTGAGGGGAAACACCATATATTTT.

The chain uses TRBV9 and TRBJ1-4, with D perhaps matching TRBD1 (5 bases). The CDR3 runs 17 residues. Germline assignment: CDR1 SGDLS and CDR2 YYNGEE. V lost 3 bases and J 0 bases, leaving 15 bases between the germline ends. The CDR3 bases are TGTGCCAGCAGCGCAGGATCGACGGGGGCAACTAATGAAAAACTGTTTTTT. Residues: CASSAGSTGATNEKLFF.

The count of this clone is one. This chain connects TRBV9 to TRBJ2-2, with 7 positions matching TRBD1. The CDR3 loop spans 15 amino acids. Germline V gene lookup returns CDR1 SGDLS and CDR2 YYNGEE. The junction had 8 bases not matched to a gene; V was cut back by 3 bases and J by 6 bases. CDR3: CASSARGSRPGELFF. The CDR3 nucleotides are TGTGCCAGCAGCGCCAGGGGGAGCAGGCCCGGGGAGCTGTTTTTT.

On this clone itself: The same CDR3 arises from other DNA sequences in this sample as well. The chain links TRBV5-4 to TRBJ1-1, with TRBD1 identical over 8 bases. V lost 4 bases, J lost 4 bases, and 3 bases stayed unmatched. The CDR3 spans 13 residues. CDR1 is SGHNT and CDR2 is YYREEE in the germline V gene (reference sequence). The CDR3 sequence is CASSRTGGTEAFF. CDR3 in DNA: TGTGCCAGCAGCCGCACAGGGGGCACTGAAGCTTTCTTT.

About this clone: Sequence at one end of the junction differs from germline and may be a read error. V gene TRBV11-2 combines with J gene TRBJ2-7; TRBD2 aligns across 7 bases. Germline V gene sequence: CDR1 SGHAT, CDR2 FQNNGV. CDR3 length: 14 residues. The CDR3 DNA follows: TGTGCCGGCAGCCACGGGGAGGGCGTACACGAGCAGTACTTC. As protein: CAGSHGEGVHEQYF.

The rearrangement links TRBV13 to TRBJ2-1; D uncertain. The CDR3 loop spans 15 amino acids. CDR1 is PRHDT, CDR2 FYEKMQ, per germline (reference sequence). The V end was cut by 3 bases, the J end by 0 bases, with 9 bases between. CDR3 nucleotide sequence: TGTGCCAGCAGCTTTTCGGCTAGCTCCTACAATGAGCAGTTCTTC. Translated, it gives CASSFSASSYNEQFF.

The rearrangement joins TRBV6-5 to TRBJ1-4, with D perhaps matching TRBD1 (5 bases). CDR3 length equals 15 residues. Per the germline V gene, CDR1 is MNHEY and CDR2 is SVGAGI. Trimming took 8 bases from V and 8 from J, leaving 21 bases between them. The CDR3 DNA follows: TGTGCCAGCGGACGAATCAGGGAAGCTGGCGAAAAACTGTTTTTT. Its protein is CASGRIREAGEKLFF.

The chain recombines TRBV6-4 with TRBJ1-1; possibly TRBD1 for D (5 bases). CDR1 and CDR2 (germline): MRHNA, SNTAGT. The ends were cut back, 5 bases at V and 1 base at J, with 8 bases in the middle. This CDR3 is 13 amino acids long. The chain's CDR3 is CASSQGQNTEAFF. DNA for the CDR3: TGTGCCAGCAGTCAGGGCCAGAACACTGAAGCTTTCTTT.

This clone showed up just once. CDR3 region: CAWSVGRGSSPLHF. The CDR3 bases are TGTGCCTGGAGTGTAGGCCGGGGAAGTTCACCCCTCCACTTT. The rearrangement uses TRBV30 and TRBJ1-6; D is unclear. Trimming removed 0 bases from V and 9 bases from J, with 12 bases in between. This CDR3 has 14 residues. From germline, CDR1 is GTSNPN and CDR2 SVGIG (reference sequence).

The V call is TRBV2, the J call TRBJ2-5, with 7 bases fitting TRBD1. Germline assignment: CDR1 SNHLY and CDR2 FYNNEI. Trimming cost V 7 bases and J 3 bases; bases outside gene matches: 5. This CDR3 has 13 amino acids. The CDR3 here is CASTRDREETQYF. The CDR3 nucleotides are TGTGCCAGCACAAGGGACAGAGAAGAGACCCAGTACTTC.

V is TRBV9 and J is TRBJ1-6; D is unresolved. V dropped 3 bases and J dropped 6 bases, with 16 bases sitting between them. The CDR3 extends over 16 amino acids. CDR1 and CDR2 (germline): SGDLS, YYNGEE. In nucleotides, the CDR3 is TGTGCCAGCAGCGAAACCGGGAGGGAGTCTAATTCACCCCTCCACTTT. This translates into CASSETGRESNSPLHF.

The count of this clone is one. This chain connects TRBV28 to TRBJ2-1, with 11 bases lining up with TRBD2. The J segment lost 4 bases and the V segment lost 3 bases, leaving 2 bases of the junction unmatched. There are 15 residues in the CDR3. CDR1 is MDHEN, CDR2 SYDVKM, per germline. CDR3 sequence reads: CASSLTSGTYNEQFF. In DNA form, the CDR3 reads TGTGCCAGCAGTTTGACTAGCGGGACATACAATGAGCAGTTCTTC.

The rearrangement links TRBV4-2 to TRBJ2-5, with TRBD2 matching 8 bases. CDR3 length equals 16 residues. The J segment lost 5 bases and the V segment lost 4 bases, leaving 12 bases of the junction unmatched. From germline, CDR1 is LGHNA and CDR2 YNFKEQ. Here the CDR3 reads CASSRPQGSGIETQYF. DNA for the CDR3: TGTGCCAGCAGCCGCCCCCAAGGTAGCGGGATTGAGACCCAGTACTTC.

This chain connects TRBV15 to TRBJ2-5; 8 bases are shared with TRBD2. CDR1 LNHNV and CDR2 YYDKDF come from the germline V gene (reference sequence). The CDR3 spans 19 residues. Germline trimming cut 2 bases from V and 4 bases from J; bases unmatched to any gene: 18. The CDR3 bases are TGTGCCACCAGCAGAACCTCTATCCGAGTCGGACTAGCAGGAGAGACCCAGTACTTC. This gives the protein CATSRTSIRVGLAGETQYF.

The chain combines TRBV23-1 with TRBJ1-2; 12 bases fit TRBD1. TRBV23-1 is assigned to the ORF class and has an uncertain function. J gave up 7 bases and V 0 bases, and 6 bases lay outside the gene matches. This CDR3 spans 16 amino acids. The CDR3 sequence: CASSQSPGQGAGGYTF. For the CDR3, the DNA is TGCGCCAGCAGTCAATCCCCGGGACAGGGGGCAGGTGGCTACACCTTC.

In this sample, this clone turned up once. The chain recombines TRBV4-3 with TRBJ1-5, with 10 positions matching TRBD1. This CDR3 is 17 amino acids long. Germline lookup yields CDR1 LGHNA and CDR2 YSLEER. Trimming removed 0 bases from V and 7 bases from J; junction bases left unmatched: 9. Here the CDR3 reads CASSQEFDRGLGQPQHF. CDR3 sequence (DNA): TGCGCCAGCAGCCAAGAGTTCGACAGGGGGCTAGGGCAGCCCCAGCATTTT.

The CDR3 reads CAWSSSVPETQYF. In DNA, the CDR3 is TGTGCCTGGAGTAGCTCCGTTCCAGAGACCCAGTACTTC. The chain carries TRBV30 and TRBJ2-5; no clear D gene. Germline CDR1 is GTSNPN and CDR2 is SVGIG (reference sequence). The V end lost 2 bases, the J end lost 4 bases, and 11 bases lay between the germline ends. This CDR3 is built from 13 residues.

The chain couples TRBV9 to TRBJ1-2; D is possibly TRBD1 (6 bases). Germline V gene data show CDR1 as SGDLS and CDR2 as YYNGEE. The CDR3 has 18 amino acids. V was trimmed by 1 base and J by 4 bases, leaving 23 bases between them. DNA for the CDR3: TGTGCCAGCAGCGTAACCAAGGGGACACAACCGTTAGGCTATGGCTACACCTTC. This sequence encodes CASSVTKGTQPLGYGYTF. The full variable domain, completed using reference TRBV9 and TRBJ1-2, is DSGVTQTPKHLITATGQRVTLRCSPRSGDLSVYWYQQSLDQGLQFLIQYYNGEERAKGNILERFSAQQFPDLHSELNLSSLELGDSALYFCASSVTKGTQPLGYGYTFGSGTRLTVV.

In its sample, this clone was seen a few times. This chain uses TRBV7-9 with TRBJ1-4, with 11 nucleotides matching TRBD1. The ends lost 6 bases at V and 8 bases at J; junction bases unmatched: 8. Germline CDR1 SEHNR, CDR2 FQNEAQ (reference sequence). This CDR3 has 15 amino acids. The DNA for the CDR3 is TGTGCCAGCAGTTTCGGACAGGGGGCGGGAGAAAAACTGTTTTTT. This translates into CASSFGQGAGEKLFF.